These 23 T cell receptor beta chains share one sample of origin, sequenced in a study of cytomegalovirus exposure and HLA in healthy donors. Use of 60 Vbeta and 13 Jbeta primers characterized the PCR. Clones were read by immunoSEQ multiplex PCR, and TCRdb kept only the in-frame ones, dropping some. The table has 250,000 to 350,000 clones, about 80% seen once. Specimen: PBMCs. Receptors originate from a girl between 2 and 10 years old in good health and CMV-seronegative.

This clone was seen a handful of times. V and J are TRBV28 and TRBJ2-7, with TRBD1 as a possible D gene (6 bases). Germline lookup yields CDR1 MDHEN and CDR2 SYDVKM. Trimming pared 5 bases from V and 3 bases from J, leaving 14 bases between. This CDR3 spans 14 amino acids. The CDR3 loop reads CASSNLGDNYEQYF. The CDR3 nucleotides are TGTGCCAGCAGTAATCTCGGGGACAACTACGAGCAGTACTTC.

The V call is TRBV11-2, the J call TRBJ2-3, with 7 positions matching TRBD2. V lost 6 bases, J lost 6 bases, and 12 bases stayed unmatched. The CDR3 consists of 15 residues. Germline V lookup: CDR1 SGHAT, CDR2 FQNNGV. CDR3 amino acids: CASRIMGGSADTQYF. CDR3 coding DNA: TGTGCCAGCAGAATTATGGGAGGGAGCGCTGATACGCAGTATTTT.

This chain's CDR3 is CASSSGKGAGEKLFF. The CDR3, as DNA: TGTGCCAGCAGCTCAGGGAAAGGGGCAGGTGAAAAACTGTTTTTT. V is TRBV5-4 and J is TRBJ1-4; D is perhaps TRBD1 (5 bases). The CDR3 is made up of 15 amino acids. Germline CDR1 SGHNT, CDR2 YYREEE (reference sequence). V was cut by 3 bases and J by 7 bases, with 16 bases left in between. Combining the CDR3 with reference TRBV5-4 and TRBJ1-4 gives the whole variable domain ETGVTQSPTHLIKTRGQQVTLRCSSQSGHNTVSWYQQALGQGPQFIFQYYREEENGRGNFPPRFSGLQFPNYSSELNVNALELDDSALYLCASSSGKGAGEKLFFGSGTQLSVL.

This chain joins TRBV28 and TRBJ2-7, with TRBD1 matching 8 bases. The J segment lost 5 bases and the V segment lost 6 bases, leaving 9 bases of the junction unmatched. The CDR3 has 14 residues. CDR1 and CDR2 (germline): MDHEN, SYDVKM. The CDR3 loop reads CASRWTGYLHEQYF. CDR3 in DNA: TGTGCCAGCAGGTGGACAGGGTATCTCCACGAGCAGTACTTC.

V is TRBV12-5 and J is TRBJ1-6; 7 bases line up with TRBD1. CDR1 is LGHNT and CDR2 is FRNRAP in the germline V gene. V was clipped by 7 bases and J by 2 bases; unmatched bases: 11. The CDR3 runs to 17 residues. CDR3 protein: CASEETGWVPYNSPLHF. CDR3 nucleotides: TGTGCTAGTGAGGAGACAGGGTGGGTCCCCTATAATTCACCCCTCCACTTT.

There are a few counts of this clone. This chain connects TRBV6-4 to TRBJ2-6; D is unclear. The germline V gene has CDR1 MRHNA and CDR2 SNTAGT. The CDR3 runs to 15 residues. V lost 3 bases and J 0 bases, leaving 6 bases between the germline ends. The CDR3 loop is CASSDTRSGANVLTF. As DNA, the CDR3 is TGTGCCAGCAGTGATACTCGCTCTGGGGCCAACGTCCTGACTTTC.

This chain links TRBV4-2 with TRBJ2-3, with TRBD2 matching 11 bases. The V gene end was trimmed by 0 bases and the J gene end by 0 bases; junction bases not matched to a gene: 14. Germline V gene sequence: CDR1 LGHNA, CDR2 YNFKEQ. This CDR3 comprises 21 residues. CDR3: CASSQDLASGGHHVSTDTQYF. CDR3 nucleotides: TGTGCCAGCAGCCAAGATCTGGCTAGCGGGGGGCACCATGTTAGCACAGATACGCAGTATTTT.

This chain connects TRBV7-6 to TRBJ2-7, with 7 bases identical to TRBD1. Germline V gene lookup returns CDR1 SGHVS and CDR2 FNYEAQ. The length of the CDR3 is 15 residues. V lost 5 bases to trimming and J lost 1 base; unmatched junction nucleotides: 8. The CDR3 is CASSTYTDRSYEQYF. DNA of the CDR3: TGTGCCAGCAGCACATACACGGACAGGTCCTACGAGCAGTACTTC.

This chain links TRBV5-1 with TRBJ2-5; the D gene is possibly TRBD2 (5 bases). Germline-derived CDR1 and CDR2 are SGHRS and YFSETQ. V was trimmed by 1 base and J by 5 bases, leaving 12 bases between them. The CDR3 is made up of 14 amino acids. CDR3 bases: TGCGCCAGCAGCTTGACTAGTGTGCGGGAGACCCAGTACTTC. Encoded protein: CASSLTSVRETQYF.

The chain uses TRBV6-1 and TRBJ2-2; 8 bases are a match to TRBD1. J lost 4 bases, V lost 6 bases, and 7 bases had no gene match. CDR3 length: 15 residues. The V gene's germline CDR1 is MNHNS and CDR2 SASEGT. This chain's CDR3 is CASRRQGAGTGELFF. The CDR3 DNA reads as TGTGCCAGCAGGAGGCAGGGGGCGGGCACCGGGGAGCTGTTTTTT.

The V call is TRBV2, the J call TRBJ1-1; D not resolved. The germline CDR1 and CDR2 sequences are SNHLY and FYNNEI. CDR3 size: 13 residues. V lost 4 bases and J lost 1, with 7 bases in between. The CDR3 sequence: CASSAKKNTEAFF. In nucleotides, the CDR3 is TGTGCCAGCAGTGCCAAAAAGAACACTGAAGCTTTCTTT. Using reference TRBV2 and TRBJ1-1 for the parts outside the CDR3, the full variable domain is EPEVTQTPSHQVTQMGQEVILRCVPISNHLYFYWYRQILGQKVEFLVSFYNNEISEKSEIFDDQFSVERPDGSNFTLKIRSTKLEDSAMYFCASSAKKNTEAFFGQGTRLTVV.

A single count supports this clone. This sequence joins TRBV28 and TRBJ1-6; no clear D gene. Looked up from germline, CDR1 is MDHEN and CDR2 is SYDVKM. Trimming shortened V by 5 bases and J by 11 bases, and 16 bases separated the two germline ends. The CDR3 consists of 14 residues. The CDR3 sequence: CASSATAPGAPLHF. In DNA form, the CDR3 reads TGTGCCAGCAGTGCTACAGCGCCCGGGGCACCCCTCCACTTT.

This chain connects TRBV19 to TRBJ2-7; D not certain. The CDR3 loop spans 13 amino acids. Between the trimmed V and J ends, which lost 8 bases and 2 bases, there was a span of 13 bases. CDR1 and CDR2 from the germline V gene are LNHDA and SQIVND (reference sequence). CDR3 nucleotides: TGTGCCAGTTCCCCAGTATATCCCTACGAGCAGTACTTC. This encodes CASSPVYPYEQYF.

V and J are TRBV29-1 and TRBJ2-1, with 12 positions matching TRBD2. Germline lookup yields CDR1 SQVTM and CDR2 ANQGSEA. The V segment lost 0 bases and the J segment 8 bases; nucleotides outside the gene matches: 11. The CDR3 has 17 amino acids. The CDR3 bases are TGCAGCGTTGAAGATCGACTAGCGGGAGTCCATGGGGATGAGCAGTTCTTC. Amino acids: CSVEDRLAGVHGDEQFF.

This clone was counted between two and nine times. The genes are TRBV28 and TRBJ1-1, with 8 bases that match TRBD1. The CDR3 runs to 12 residues. Germline trimming cut 4 bases from V and 8 bases from J; bases unmatched to any gene: 3. Germline V CDR1 and CDR2: MDHEN, SYDVKM. CDR3 protein: CASSSRDREAFF. The CDR3, as DNA: TGTGCCAGCAGTTCCCGGGACAGGGAAGCTTTCTTT. Combining the CDR3 with reference TRBV28 and TRBJ1-1 gives the whole variable domain DVKVTQSSRYLVKRTGEKVFLECVQDMDHENMFWYRQDPGLGLRLIYFSYDVKMKEKGDIPEGYSVSREKKERFSLILESASTNQTSMYLCASSSRDREAFFGQGTRLTVV.

The chain joins TRBV7-3 to TRBJ1-1; TRBD1 aligns across 7 bases. This CDR3 contains 14 residues. From germline, CDR1 is SGHTA and CDR2 FQGTGA. The trim removed 3 bases at V and 3 bases at J, leaving 4 bases unmatched. The CDR3 protein is CASSFNQGDTEAFF. Here the CDR3 DNA reads TGTGCCAGCAGCTTTAATCAGGGGGACACTGAAGCTTTCTTT.

The V and J genes are TRBV28 and TRBJ2-1; TRBD2 agrees at 15 bases. Germline-derived CDR1 and CDR2 are MDHEN and SYDVKM. CDR3 length equals 20 residues. Trimming at V came to 1 base and at J to 5 bases, leaving 12 bases not matched to a gene. CDR3 bases: TGTGCCAGCAGTTTATTCGGGGGACTAGCGGGAGGTCCCCTCGACAATGAGCAGTTCTTC. This sequence encodes CASSLFGGLAGGPLDNEQFF.

V gene TRBV6-1 combines with J gene TRBJ2-5; perhaps TRBD1 as D (5 bases). V dropped 7 bases and J dropped 0 bases, with 9 bases sitting between them. The CDR3 length is 13 residues. Germline V CDR1 and CDR2: MNHNS, SASEGT. The CDR3 loop is CASMRQNQETQYF. For the CDR3, the DNA is TGTGCCAGCATGAGACAGAACCAAGAGACCCAGTACTTC.

V gene TRBV5-1 combines with J gene TRBJ2-5; the D is unclear. The last part of the DNA fits TRBJ2-7 better; the J call may be wrong. This CDR3 is 11 amino acids long. Germline V gives CDR1 SGHRS, CDR2 YFSETQ. CDR3 bases: TGCGCCAGCAGGAGCGAATACGAGCAGTACTTC. Translating it yields CASRSEYEQYF.

The chain links TRBV12-2 to TRBJ2-5; the DNA was not used to check the table's D call, TRBD1. TRBV12-2 represents a pseudogene. The CDR3 extends over 13 amino acids. The CDR3 nucleotides read TGTGCAAGTCGCTTAAACAGGGACGAGACCCAGTACTTC. This codes for CASRLNRDETQYF.

As to this clone: This sample includes further DNA sequences coding for the same CDR3. The chain is built from TRBV5-1 and TRBJ2-3; TRBD2 agrees at 11 bases. This CDR3 spans 15 amino acids. CDR1 and CDR2 from the germline V gene are SGHRS and YFSETQ. J gave up 5 bases and V 0 bases, and 2 bases lay outside the gene matches. CDR3 sequence: CASSLEGTSGDTQYF. CDR3 bases: TGCGCCAGCAGCTTGGAGGGGACTAGCGGAGATACGCAGTATTTT.

This chain connects TRBV11-3 to TRBJ2-1, with 11 bases identical to TRBD2. Germline CDR1 reads SGHNT; CDR2 reads YENEEA. This CDR3 comprises 17 residues. The ends lost 5 bases at V and 7 bases at J; junction bases unmatched: 13. CDR3 sequence reads: CASSRTGASGGLNEQFF. The CDR3 nucleotides are TGTGCCAGCAGCCGCACGGGGGCTAGCGGGGGGCTAAATGAGCAGTTCTTC.

The gene calls are TRBV28 and TRBJ1-6; tentatively, D is TRBD1 (6 bases). Trimming pared 3 bases from V and 7 bases from J, leaving 10 bases between. Germline assignment: CDR1 MDHEN and CDR2 SYDVKM. The CDR3 covers 14 residues. CDR3 DNA sequence: TGTGCCAGCAGTTTTGGGACAAAGAATTCACCCCTCCACTTT. Protein product: CASSFGTKNSPLHF. Based on the CDR3 plus reference TRBV28 and TRBJ1-6, the full variable domain is DVKVTQSSRYLVKRTGEKVFLECVQDMDHENMFWYRQDPGLGLRLIYFSYDVKMKEKGDIPEGYSVSREKKERFSLILESASTNQTSMYLCASSFGTKNSPLHFGNGTRLTVT.